The 17 T cell receptor beta chains given below trace back to one sample, sequenced in a study of blood T cells in healthy people across ages. A J-beta primer mix and a sample-barcoded 5' primer were used in a second PCR of roughly 6 to 11 cycles. TCRdb independently ran MiXCR on the 5' RACE reads; one entry per CDR3 protein. The table shows over 1,500,000 distinct CDR3 sequences, with around 48% occurring only once. Sequencing was done on a sample of blood. These receptors were obtained from a woman aged 40 to 50 in good health.

This chain joins TRBV7-9 and TRBJ2-4, with 8 bases that match TRBD2. TRBJ2-7 matches the DNA end more closely, so the J call is doubtful. The germline gives CDR1 SEHNR, CDR2 FQNEAQ (reference sequence). The CDR3 runs to 14 residues. The CDR3 region is CASSLPGGRYEQYF. CDR3 DNA: TGTGCCAGCAGCTTACCGGGGGGGCGGTACGAGCAGTACTTC.

V usage is TRBV20-1 and J usage is TRBJ2-1; 9 bases agree with TRBD2. J was trimmed by 6 bases and V by 5 bases; bases with no gene match: 14. This CDR3 comprises 16 residues. Per germline, CDR1 DFQATT and CDR2 SNEGSKA (reference sequence). The CDR3 DNA follows: TGCAGTGCTGGGCCTATTAGCGGGGGCGATTTCAATGAGCAGTTCTTC. It encodes CSAGPISGGDFNEQFF.

This clonotype has only a few counts. This chain uses TRBV20-1 with TRBJ2-3; 10 positions match TRBD2. Germline V gives CDR1 DFQATT, CDR2 SNEGSKA (reference sequence). The CDR3 length is 15 residues. V lost 0 bases to trimming and J lost 8 bases; unmatched junction nucleotides: 8. In DNA form, the CDR3 reads TGCAGTGCTAGAGATCAGAGAAGCGGGGGGGCTACGCAGTATTTT. It specifies CSARDQRSGGATQYF.

This CDR3 reads CASSAAGTGAQETQYF. Written as DNA, the CDR3 is TGTGCCAGCAGCGCAGCCGGGACAGGGGCGCAAGAGACCCAGTACTTC. The chain couples TRBV7-9 to TRBJ2-5; TRBD1 agrees at 10 bases. V dropped 5 bases and J dropped 2; count of bases not matched to a gene: 8. The germline gives CDR1 SEHNR, CDR2 FQNEAQ (reference sequence). This CDR3 is built from 16 residues.

A few counts support this clonotype. The J gene is TRBJ2-1, the V gene TRBV25-1; D possibly corresponds to TRBD2 (7 bases). The V gene's germline CDR1 is MGHDK and CDR2 SYGVNS. Trimming stripped 10 bases from V and 7 bases from J, with 14 bases between. There are 12 residues in the CDR3. The CDR3 DNA follows: TGTGCCACCAGGGGAGGGGGTAATGAGCAGTTCTTC. The encoded protein is CATRGGGNEQFF.

The chain is built from TRBV5-1 and TRBJ1-4; TRBD1 aligns across 9 bases. Germline CDR1 reads SGHRS; CDR2 reads YFSETQ. V was clipped by 3 bases and J by 0 bases; unmatched bases: 6. The CDR3 has 17 residues. The CDR3 here is CASSWGTGLSTNEKLFF. The DNA of the CDR3 is TGCGCCAGCAGCTGGGGGACAGGGCTTTCAACTAATGAAAAACTGTTTTTT. The full variable domain, with the rest looked up from reference TRBV5-1 and TRBJ1-4, is KAGVTQTPRYLIKTRGQQVTLSCSPISGHRSVSWYQQTPGQGLQFLFEYFSETQRNKGNFPGRFSGRQFSNSRSEMNVSTLELGDSALYLCASSWGTGLSTNEKLFFGSGTQLSVL.

With respect to this clonotype: Given the absence of the conserved phenylalanine or tryptophan at the CDR3 end, a read error is likely. V usage is TRBV20-1 and J usage is TRBJ1-2; unclear D gene. The germline V gene has CDR1 DFQATT and CDR2 SNEGSKA (reference sequence). The CDR3 extends over 11 amino acids. The V gene lost 0 bases and the J gene lost 5 bases, with 4 bases spanning the gap. The DNA of the CDR3 is TGCAGTGCTAGAGACACTTATGGCTACACCTTA. It specifies CSARDTYGYTL.

The chain couples TRBV28 to TRBJ1-2, with 7 bases that match TRBD1. The germline gives CDR1 MDHEN, CDR2 SYDVKM. The CDR3 consists of 17 residues. Trimming removed 6 bases from V and 6 bases from J; junction bases left unmatched: 19. Here the CDR3 reads CASSLLGLSGGLDGYTF. CDR3 sequence (DNA): TGTGCCAGCAGCCTCCTCGGTTTGTCAGGGGGTCTCGATGGCTACACCTTC.

This clonotype was counted a single time. This chain connects TRBV27 to TRBJ2-7, with a tentative D call TRBD1 (6 bases). Germline CDR1 reads MNHEY; CDR2 reads SMNVEV (reference sequence). The CDR3 length is 14 residues. The V gene lost 1 base and the J gene lost 6 bases, with 13 bases spanning the gap. CDR3 bases: TGTGCCAGCAGTTTATTAGCGACAGGCTGCGAGCAGTACTTC. This translates into CASSLLATGCEQYF.

CDR3: CSATGTSGAAGMRTQYF. The CDR3 DNA reads as TGCAGTGCTACCGGGACTAGCGGGGCCGCGGGGATGAGGACCCAGTACTTC. This chain joins TRBV20-1 and TRBJ2-5, with 13 nucleotides matching TRBD2. CDR1 is DFQATT and CDR2 is SNEGSKA in the germline V gene (reference sequence). The CDR3 contains 17 residues. Germline trimming cut 4 bases from V and 7 bases from J; bases unmatched to any gene: 15.

The chain carries TRBV20-1 and TRBJ1-2; 9 positions match TRBD1. Trimming at V came to 3 bases and at J to 8 bases, leaving 10 bases not matched to a gene. Germline CDR1 is DFQATT and CDR2 is SNEGSKA (reference sequence). This CDR3 is 14 amino acids long. The CDR3 bases are TGCAGTGCTAGGAACCCCGGGACAGGGAACGGCTACACCTTC. It is translated as CSARNPGTGNGYTF.

There are a few counts of this clonotype. The rearrangement uses TRBV11-1 and TRBJ2-3; weak D call: TRBD2 (5 bases). Germline V gene lookup returns CDR1 SGHAT and CDR2 FQDESV (reference sequence). V was shortened by 5 bases and J by 5 bases, with 17 bases between the two germline ends. The CDR3 is 15 residues long. The chain's CDR3 is CASSTPRVAVDTQYF. The CDR3 DNA sequence: TGTGCCAGCAGCACCCCGAGGGTAGCAGTAGATACGCAGTATTTT. Filled out from reference TRBV11-1 and TRBJ2-3, the complete variable domain reads EAEVAQSPRYKITEKSQAVAFWCDPISGHATLYWYRQILGQGPELLVQFQDESVVDDSQLPKDRFSAERLKGVDSTLKIQPAELGDSAMYLCASSTPRVAVDTQYFGPGTRLTVL.

In DNA form, the CDR3 reads TGCAGTGCTCGAACTAGCGGGGGGGCTCTTTACGAGCAGTACTTC. It encodes CSARTSGGALYEQYF. The V call is TRBV20-1, the J call TRBJ2-7; 13 bases agree with TRBD2. Germline CDR1 and CDR2: DFQATT and SNEGSKA (reference sequence). This CDR3 has 15 residues. Trimming took 5 bases from V and 4 from J; bases not matched to a gene: 8.

The DNA for the CDR3 is TGTGCCACCAGTGCCCGACAGGCCTCGAGGGGAGAGACCCAGTACTTC. This codes for CATSARQASRGETQYF. V gene TRBV24-1 combines with J gene TRBJ2-5; perhaps TRBD1 as D (6 bases). The CDR3 extends over 16 amino acids. Germline CDR1 and CDR2: KGHDR and SFDVKD. V gave up 5 bases and J gave up 4 bases, with 19 bases separating them.

The chain carries TRBV15 and TRBJ2-3; 12 positions match TRBD2. Trimming took 1 base from V and 0 from J; bases not matched to a gene: 8. The V gene's germline CDR1 is LNHNV and CDR2 YYDKDF (reference sequence). This CDR3 contains 19 residues. In nucleotides, the CDR3 is TGTGCCACCAGCAGAGGAGGACTAGCGGGGCCGTTTAGCACAGATACGCAGTATTTT. Translated: CATSRGGLAGPFSTDTQYF.

The chain joins TRBV6-5 to TRBJ2-1; 16 bases fit TRBD2. V shed 6 bases, J shed 6 bases, and the junction held 5 bases outside the gene matches. Germline V CDR1 and CDR2: MNHEY, SVGAGI. The CDR3 sequence is 16 residues long. The CDR3 loop reads CASSWGLAGGLNEQFF. The CDR3 bases are TGTGCCAGCAGCTGGGGACTAGCGGGGGGGCTCAATGAGCAGTTCTTC.

DNA for the CDR3: TGTGCCAGCAGCTCTCAAGCGGACCCACAGGAGACCCAGTACTTC. Amino acids: CASSSQADPQETQYF. The J gene is TRBJ2-5, the V gene TRBV7-2, with D possibly matching TRBD2 (5 bases). Germline values: CDR1 SGHTA, CDR2 FQGNSA. V lost 4 bases and J lost 5, with 17 bases in between. This CDR3 contains 15 residues.